A selection of T cell receptor beta chains follows, all from one sample in a study of shared clonotypes between healthy human individuals. Generated by immunoSEQ multiplex PCR, the TCRdb table keeps only in-frame clones and is missing some. The sample has about 380,000 clones; roughly 96% are singletons. Input material: memory CD8+ T cells sorted from blood. All receptors come from a man aged 25 to 45 in good health. The CDR3 runs from the conserved cysteine through the conserved F or W. D genes are given only for firm matches. Size values are once, few and many counts, or a class for expanded clones, and some rows have none.

v_gene	j_gene	d_gene	abundance	CDR3aa	CDR3nt
TRBV11-1	TRBJ2-2	NA	NA	CASSLANTGELFF	TGTGCCAGCAGCTTAGCGAACACCGGGGAGCTGTTTTTT
TRBV6-1	TRBJ2-7	NA	NA	CASHRDTLSYEQYF	TGTGCCAGCCACCGGGACACTCTCTCCTACGAGCAGTACTTC
TRBV25-1	TRBJ2-1	TRBD2	once	CASSWTSSYNEQFF	TGTGCCAGCAGTTGGACTAGCTCCTACAATGAGCAGTTCTTC
TRBV7-2	TRBJ2-3	NA	NA	CASSPQLIDGQYF	TGTGCCAGCAGCCCGCAGTTAATCGACGGGCAGTATTTT
TRBV15	TRBJ2-7	TRBD2	NA	CATSREREGAYEQYF	TGTGCCACCAGCAGAGAACGGGAGGGCGCCTACGAGCAGTACTTC
TRBV7-9	TRBJ2-3	TRBD1	NA	CASRWDRGTDTQYF	TGTGCCAGCAGATGGGACAGGGGCACAGATACGCAGTATTTT
TRBV6-5	TRBJ1-2	TRBD1	NA	CASRAGQKNYGYTF	TGTGCCAGCAGGGCGGGACAGAAAAACTATGGCTACACCTTC
TRBV10-3	TRBJ2-6	TRBD1	NA	CAIKVQTGGGGANVLTF	TGTGCCATCAAGGTTCAAACAGGGGGAGGTGGGGCCAACGTCCTGACTTTC
TRBV6-5	TRBJ2-7	NA	NA	CASRTATGGTYEQYF	TGTGCCAGCAGGACAGCGACAGGAGGGACCTACGAGCAGTACTTC
TRBV5-1	TRBJ2-3	TRBD2	NA	CASSLSSGSTDTQYF	TGCGCCAGCAGCTTGTCTAGCGGGAGCACAGATACGCAGTATTTT
TRBV28	TRBJ2-7	TRBD2	NA	CASSSYGTTSYEQYF	TGTGCCAGCAGTTCGTACGGGACTACCTCCTACGAGCAGTACTTC
TRBV6-6	TRBJ2-7	NA	NA	CASSYGNRPTFSTF	TGTGCCAGCAGTTACGGGAATCGTCCGACCTTTTCAACCTTC
TRBV10-3	TRBJ1-3	NA	NA	CAIRARSGNTIYF	TGTGCCATCAGGGCCCGCTCTGGAAACACCATATATTTT
TRBV20-1	TRBJ2-7	TRBD1	NA	CSARGQGEQYF	TGCAGTGCTAGGGGACAGGGCGAGCAGTACTTC
TRBV2	TRBJ2-1	TRBD1	NA	CASRGQGFYNEQFF	TGTGCCAGCAGGGGACAGGGGTTTTACAATGAGCAGTTCTTC
TRBV2	TRBJ2-2	TRBD2	NA	CASRKRTSGSGELFF	TGTGCCAGCAGAAAACGGACTAGCGGGAGTGGGGAGCTGTTTTTT
TRBV19	TRBJ2-4	NA	NA	CASSPRSGNAKNIQYF	TGTGCCAGTAGCCCACGGTCCGGGAATGCCAAAAACATTCAGTACTTC
TRBV18	TRBJ1-3	NA	NA	CASSPAGNSGNTIYF	TGTGCCAGCTCACCTGCCGGGAACTCTGGAAACACCATATATTTT
TRBV19	TRBJ1-2	NA	NA	CASSIRANTNGYTF	TGTGCCAGTAGTATTCGGGCTAACACGAATGGCTACACCTTC
TRBV11-2	TRBJ1-2	NA	NA	CASSPGLSYGYTF	TGTGCCAGCAGCCCGGGACTTTCCTATGGCTACACCTTC
TRBV4-1	TRBJ2-2	TRBD2	NA	CASSQRERTGELFF	TGCGCCAGCAGCCAGCGGGAGAGGACCGGGGAGCTGTTTTTT
TRBV29-1	TRBJ2-2	TRBD2	NA	CSVRTSGIGELFF	TGCAGCGTGCGGACTAGCGGGATCGGGGAGCTGTTTTTT
TRBV9	TRBJ2-3	NA	NA	CASSVVRDSSTDTQYF	TGTGCCAGCAGCGTAGTGCGGGACTCTAGCACAGATACGCAGTATTTT
TRBV30	TRBJ2-5	TRBD2	NA	CAWSVSFLAAETQYF	TGTGCCTGGAGTGTTAGTTTTCTAGCGGCAGAGACCCAGTACTTC
TRBV4-1	TRBJ2-2	NA	NA	CASSQGPNTGELFF	TGCGCCAGCAGCCAGGGACCTAACACCGGGGAGCTGTTTTTT
TRBV4-1	TRBJ2-7	NA	NA	CASSHRGGRGSSYEQYF	TGCGCCAGCAGCCACCGCGGGGGCAGGGGGAGCTCCTACGAGCAGTACTTC
TRBV19	TRBJ2-7	NA	NA	CASSPQGTYEQYF	TGTGCCAGTAGTCCCCAGGGCACCTACGAGCAGTACTTC
TRBV5-1	TRBJ2-1	NA	NA	CASSSRLDSNEQFF	TGCGCCAGCAGCTCGCGACTAGATTCCAATGAGCAGTTCTTC
TRBV6-5	TRBJ2-5	NA	NA	CATRGGQETQYF	TGTGCCACCCGAGGGGGGCAAGAGACCCAGTACTTC
TRBV11-3	TRBJ2-7	TRBD1	NA	CASSLGQGGYEQYF	TGTGCCAGCAGCTTAGGACAGGGCGGATACGAGCAGTACTTC
TRBV6-5	TRBJ2-1	NA	NA	CASSQGHEQFF	TGTGCCAGCAGCCAGGGGCATGAGCAGTTCTTC
TRBV7-2	TRBJ2-2	TRBD1	NA	CASSPRTGYTGELFF	TGTGCCAGCAGCCCCCGGACAGGGTACACCGGGGAGCTGTTTTTT
TRBV27	TRBJ2-5	NA	NA	CASSLSGPETQYF	TGTGCCAGCAGTTTATCGGGGCCAGAGACCCAGTACTTC
TRBV6-1	TRBJ2-3	NA	NA	CASSGTGKIADTQYF	TGTGCCAGCAGTGGGACGGGAAAAATAGCAGATACGCAGTATTTT
TRBV28	TRBJ1-4	NA	NA	CASSFSLPKLFF	TGTGCCAGCAGTTTCTCACTTCCCAAACTGTTTTTT
TRBV5-1	TRBJ2-7	NA	NA	CASSLEGTSYEQYF	TGCGCCAGCAGCTTGGAGGGGACGTCCTACGAGCAGTACTTC
TRBV5-4	TRBJ2-1	NA	NA	CASSAQGPVYNEQFF	TGTGCCAGCAGCGCCCAGGGGCCGGTCTACAATGAGCAGTTCTTC
TRBV6-6	TRBJ2-7	NA	NA	CASRAGGHEQYF	TGTGCCAGCAGGGCCGGTGGCCACGAGCAGTACTTC
TRBV5-8	TRBJ2-7	NA	NA	CASSLAGAGGGGQYF	TGTGCCAGCAGCTTGGCCGGGGCAGGGGGCGGGGGACAGTACTTC
TRBV9	TRBJ2-2	NA	NA	CASSDNTGELFF	TGTGCCAGCAGCGACAACACCGGGGAGCTGTTTTTT
TRBV7-8	TRBJ2-1	NA	NA	CASSLVSWEQFF	TGTGCCAGCAGCTTAGTATCGTGGGAGCAGTTCTTC
TRBV7-7	TRBJ1-5	NA	NA	CASSLYGNQPQHF	TGTGCTAGCAGCTTATACGGGAATCAGCCCCAGCATTTT
TRBV5-8	TRBJ2-7	NA	NA	CASSLTRRVHEQYF	TGTGCCAGCAGCTTAACGAGGCGCGTTCACGAGCAGTACTTC
TRBV12-5	TRBJ2-2	NA	NA	CASQGIGELFF	TGTGCTAGTCAGGGTATCGGGGAGCTGTTTTTT
TRBV7-6	TRBJ2-7	TRBD2	NA	CASSLTGGNEQYF	TGTGCCAGCAGCTTAACGGGAGGAAACGAGCAGTACTTC
TRBV28	TRBJ1-4	NA	NA	CASSSRRIYNEKLFF	TGTGCCAGCAGTTCCCGACGGATTTATAATGAAAAACTGTTTTTT
TRBV9	TRBJ2-1	TRBD2	NA	CASSGLAGGNEQFF	TGTGCCAGCAGTGGACTAGCGGGAGGCAATGAGCAGTTCTTC
TRBV29-1	TRBJ2-7	TRBD2	NA	CSVGLAGSYEQYF	TGCAGCGTTGGACTAGCGGGCTCCTACGAGCAGTACTTC
TRBV19	TRBJ1-2	NA	NA	CASSVGQHGYTF	TGTGCCAGTAGTGTCGGACAGCATGGCTACACCTTC
TRBV30	TRBJ2-7	NA	once	CAWSVGTYEQYF	TGTGCCTGGAGTGTAGGCACTTACGAGCAGTACTTC